This passage covers 17 T cell receptor beta chains from one sample sequenced in a study of blood T cell repertoires in COVID-19. Clones were read by immunoSEQ multiplex PCR, and TCRdb kept only the in-frame ones, dropping some. The sample has roughly 97,000 clones; less than 90% are singletons. The sample taken for sequencing was peripheral blood. These receptors were taken from a human donor in a cohort sampled during active COVID-19.

V and J are TRBV19 and TRBJ2-3; D may be TRBD2 (6 bases). The CDR3 is 13 amino acids. Trimming removed 4 bases at V and 4 bases at J, with 9 bases between. CDR1 LNHDA and CDR2 SQIVND come from the germline V gene (reference sequence). The CDR3 DNA follows: TGTGCCAGTAGTAACCGGGACTCAGATACGCAGTATTTT. Protein product: CASSNRDSDTQYF.

This clone appeared a few times. The rearrangement links TRBV3-1 (or the pseudogene TRBV3-2) to TRBJ1-1, with TRBD1 matching 7 bases. V lost 1 base and J lost 8; bases outside the gene matches: 1. The CDR3 totals 12 residues. The germline V gene encodes CDR1 LGHDT and CDR2 YNNKEL (reference sequence). The CDR3 spells CASSQAQGEAFF. The DNA of the CDR3 is TGTGCCAGCAGCCAAGCACAGGGGGAAGCTTTCTTT.

V gene TRBV3-1 (or the pseudogene TRBV3-2) combines with J gene TRBJ2-4; possible D gene TRBD2, 6 bases. The CDR3 runs 15 residues. The V end lost 2 bases, the J end lost 2 bases, and 10 bases lay between the germline ends. Per germline, CDR1 LGHDT and CDR2 YNNKEL (reference sequence). CDR3 DNA sequence: TGTGCCAGCAGCCAACCGGGGGAGACCAAAAACATTCAGTACTTC. Amino acid sequence: CASSQPGETKNIQYF.

The rearrangement joins TRBV28 to TRBJ2-7; D perhaps matches TRBD1 (6 bases). Germline values: CDR1 MDHEN, CDR2 SYDVKM. The CDR3 consists of 15 residues. Trimming cost V 5 bases and J 2 bases, with 16 bases left between them. The CDR3 reads CASSPPAGAAYEQYF. CDR3 nucleotides: TGTGCCAGCAGTCCCCCGGCAGGGGCGGCCTACGAGCAGTACTTC.

The chain carries TRBV7-2 and TRBJ2-6; 7 positions match TRBD1. Germline trimming cut 5 bases from V and 4 bases from J; bases unmatched to any gene: 5. The CDR3 sequence is 15 residues long. In germline, CDR1 is SGHTA, CDR2 FQGNSA. The CDR3 DNA is TGTGCCAGCAGCGCGACAGGGTTCGGGGCCAACGTCCTGACTTTC. It translates to CASSATGFGANVLTF.

The chain uses TRBV19 and TRBJ1-1; 9 bases map to TRBD1. The CDR3 runs to 15 residues. J was trimmed by 6 bases and V by 1 base; bases with no gene match: 6. From germline, CDR1 is LNHDA and CDR2 SQIVND (reference sequence). The DNA of the CDR3 is TGTGCCAGTAGTATAGGGGACAGGGATTCCCCTGAAGCTTTCTTT. This encodes CASSIGDRDSPEAFF.

This clone appeared a single time. The V gene is TRBV28, the J gene TRBJ2-5; unclear D gene. V was pared by 6 bases and J by 4 bases, with 21 bases between. The CDR3 spans 16 residues. The germline V gene has CDR1 MDHEN and CDR2 SYDVKM. The CDR3 region is CASSKKTSTFLETQYF. The DNA for the CDR3 is TGTGCCAGCAGCAAGAAAACATCGACATTCCTAGAGACCCAGTACTTC.

The J gene is TRBJ2-1, the V gene TRBV5-4; 9 bases fit TRBD2. Germline lookup yields CDR1 SGHNT and CDR2 YYREEE (reference sequence). J lost 1 base, V lost 0 bases, and 5 bases had no gene match. The CDR3 has 17 amino acids. CDR3 protein: CASSLAPSGISYNEQFF. DNA for the CDR3: TGTGCCAGCAGCTTGGCTCCTAGCGGGATATCCTACAATGAGCAGTTCTTC.

V gene TRBV11-2 combines with J gene TRBJ1-6; 8 bases match TRBD1. J was trimmed by 7 bases and V by 4 bases; bases with no gene match: 12. Germline-derived CDR1 and CDR2 are SGHAT and FQNNGV. This CDR3 contains 17 residues. The CDR3 bases are TGTGCCAGCAGCTCCTACGCGACAGGGGCGGAGAATTCACCCCTCCACTTT. It encodes CASSSYATGAENSPLHF.

This sequence joins TRBV28 and TRBJ2-3; 7 positions match TRBD2. The CDR3 is made up of 15 amino acids. Germline lookup yields CDR1 MDHEN and CDR2 SYDVKM. The ends lost 3 bases at V and 5 bases at J; junction bases unmatched: 8. For the CDR3, the DNA is TGTGCCAGCAGTTTTGCCGAGCGGGGTGTAGATACGCAGTATTTT. It codes for CASSFAERGVDTQYF.

The rearrangement uses TRBV29-1 and TRBJ1-2; no firm D call. V was cut by 4 bases and J by 8 bases, with 8 bases left in between. The length of the CDR3 is 10 residues. Germline CDR1 SQVTM, CDR2 ANQGSEA. DNA for the CDR3: TGCAGCGTTGGAGGACTAGGCTACACCTTC. Translating it yields CSVGGLGYTF.

The V and J genes are TRBV4-1 and TRBJ1-4; D ambiguous. V was clipped by 0 bases and J by 0 bases, with 14 bases between them. This CDR3 has 18 amino acids. Germline V CDR1 and CDR2: MGHRA, YSYEKL. The CDR3 coding sequence is TGCGCCAGCAGCCAAGATCTATGGCAGCGAACAACTAATGAAAAACTGTTTTTT. This gives the protein CASSQDLWQRTTNEKLFF.

This rearrangement joins TRBV3-1 (or the pseudogene TRBV3-2) to TRBJ1-4; 7 bases are a match to TRBD1. The germline V gene has CDR1 LGHDT and CDR2 YNNKEL (reference sequence). CDR3 length: 14 residues. The V and J ends lost 7 bases and 1 base, in that order; junction bases with no gene match: 3. CDR3 sequence (DNA): TGTGCCAGCAACCACAGGGGAACTAATGAAAAACTGTTTTTT. It translates to CASNHRGTNEKLFF.

V gene TRBV10-3 combines with J gene TRBJ2-7, with 9 bases that match TRBD1. Trimming at V came to 8 bases and at J to 3 bases, leaving 8 bases not matched to a gene. Germline CDR1 reads ENHRY; CDR2 reads SYGVKD. This CDR3 region has 14 residues. In DNA form, the CDR3 reads TGTGCCATCGGCGGACAGGGGAATTTCTACGAGCAGTACTTC. It codes for CAIGGQGNFYEQYF.

The CDR3 region has the DNA TGTGCCAGCAGTGGTGAGGGCGGGAGGAGGAGGGGCTCCTACAATGAGCAGTTCTTC. Translation: CASSGEGGRRRGSYNEQFF. The chain has TRBV2 and TRBJ2-1, with 8 bases matching TRBD2. Per the germline V gene, CDR1 is SNHLY and CDR2 is FYNNEI. Trimming took 4 bases from V and 0 from J; bases not matched to a gene: 14. The CDR3 covers 19 residues.

This chain uses TRBV7-8 with TRBJ2-1; unclear D gene. Looked up from germline, CDR1 is SGHVS and CDR2 is FQNEAQ. V was cut by 2 bases and J by 6 bases, with 11 bases left in between. The CDR3 runs to 14 residues. CDR3 in DNA: TGTGCCAGCAGCTTAAAAGGTCGAGGCAATGAGCAGTTCTTC. Its translation is CASSLKGRGNEQFF.

V gene TRBV4-2 combines with J gene TRBJ2-7; 10 bases are a match to TRBD1. Germline CDR1 and CDR2: LGHNA and YNFKEQ. The CDR3 sequence is 14 residues long. V shed 2 bases, J shed 6 bases, and the junction held 4 bases outside the gene matches. The CDR3 DNA reads TGTGCCAGCAGCCAACTCGGACAGGGGGGCGAGCAGTACTTC. It codes for CASSQLGQGGEQYF.